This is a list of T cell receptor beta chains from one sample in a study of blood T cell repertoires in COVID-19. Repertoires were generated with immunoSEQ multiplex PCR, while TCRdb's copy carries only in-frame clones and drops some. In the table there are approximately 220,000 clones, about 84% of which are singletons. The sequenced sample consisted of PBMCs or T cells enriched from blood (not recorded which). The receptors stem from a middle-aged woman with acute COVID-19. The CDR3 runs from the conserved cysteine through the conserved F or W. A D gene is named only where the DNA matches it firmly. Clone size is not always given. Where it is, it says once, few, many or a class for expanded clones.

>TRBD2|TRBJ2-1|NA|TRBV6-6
CASSYTSGGSGIAGAGGHEQFF
TGTGCCAGCAGCTACACATCCGGGGGAAGTGGAATAGCGGGAGCTGGGGGCCATGAGCAGTTCTTC
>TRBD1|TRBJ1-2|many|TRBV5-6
CASSPNGQGNYGYTF
TGTGCCAGCAGCCCCAACGGACAGGGGAACTATGGCTACACCTTC
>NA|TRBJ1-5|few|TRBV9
CASSVGPTVGQPQHF
TGTGCCAGCAGCGTGGGCCCTACGGTTGGTCAGCCCCAGCATTTT
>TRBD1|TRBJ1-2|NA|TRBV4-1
CASSQRDRVSGGYTF
TGCGCCAGCAGCCAGCGGGACAGGGTGTCGGGGGGCTACACCTTC
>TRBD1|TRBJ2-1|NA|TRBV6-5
CASSYARGLNNEQFF
TGTGCCAGCAGTTACGCCAGGGGGCTGAACAATGAGCAGTTCTTC
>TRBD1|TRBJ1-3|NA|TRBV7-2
CASSPATGAGNTIYF
TGTGCCAGCAGCCCCGCGACAGGGGCCGGAAACACCATATATTTT
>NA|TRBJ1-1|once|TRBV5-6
CASSSGPGLLSTEAFF
TGTGCCAGCAGCTCCGGACCGGGACTCCTAAGCACTGAAGCTTTCTTT
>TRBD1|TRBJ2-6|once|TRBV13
CASSLRQGAAGANVLTF
TGTGCCAGCAGCTTACGGCAGGGGGCTGCTGGGGCCAACGTCCTGACTTTC
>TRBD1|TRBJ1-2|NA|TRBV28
CASSLLLGQGHGYTF
TGTGCCAGCAGTCTTCTTTTGGGACAGGGCCATGGCTACACCTTC
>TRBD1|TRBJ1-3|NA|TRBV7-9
CASSPTGDSGNTIYF
TGTGCCAGCAGCCCAACAGGGGACTCTGGAAACACCATATATTTT
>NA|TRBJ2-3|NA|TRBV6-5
CASSYSPGRTDTQYF
TGTGCCAGCAGTTACTCCCCAGGTAGAACAGATACGCAGTATTTT
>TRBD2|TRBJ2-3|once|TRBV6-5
CAHRGSGGHTQYF
TGTGCCCATAGGGGGAGCGGGGGCCATACGCAGTATTTT
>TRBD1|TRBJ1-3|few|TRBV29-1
CSASGQVSGNTIYF
TGCAGCGCCTCGGGACAGGTCTCTGGAAACACCATATATTTT
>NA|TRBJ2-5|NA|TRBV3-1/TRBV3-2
CASSQRGETQYF
TGTGCCAGCAGCCAAAGGGGGGAGACCCAGTACTTC
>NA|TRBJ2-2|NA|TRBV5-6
CASSYRTNTGELFF
TGTGCCAGCAGCTACCGGACAAACACCGGGGAGCTGTTTTTT
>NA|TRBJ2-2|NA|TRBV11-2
CASSLVTGVNTGELFF
TGTGCCAGCAGCTTAGTGACGGGGGTAAACACCGGGGAGCTGTTTTTT
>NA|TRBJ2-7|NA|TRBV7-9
CASSYRLGYEQYF
TGTGCCAGCAGCTATAGACTTGGCTACGAGCAGTACTTC
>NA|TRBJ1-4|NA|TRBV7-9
CASSWETNEKLFF
TGTGCCAGCAGCTGGGAGACGAATGAAAAACTGTTTTTT
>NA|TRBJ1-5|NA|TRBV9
CASSVSGYSNQPQHF
TGTGCCAGCAGCGTATCGGGGTATAGCAATCAGCCCCAGCATTTT
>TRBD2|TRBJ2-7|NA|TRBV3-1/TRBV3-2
CASSQEISGRSYEQYF
TGTGCCAGCAGCCAAGAAATTAGCGGGAGGTCCTACGAGCAGTACTTC
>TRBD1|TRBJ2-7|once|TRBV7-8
CASSSTGTGTYEQYF
TGTGCCAGCAGCTCCACCGGGACAGGAACCTACGAGCAGTACTTC
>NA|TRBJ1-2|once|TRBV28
CASSFRNFFVRAGADGYTF
TGTGCCAGCAGTTTCCGCAATTTTTTCGTCAGGGCAGGGGCGGATGGCTACACCTTC
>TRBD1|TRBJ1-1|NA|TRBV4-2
CASSRSVQGAGAFF
TGTGCCAGCAGCCGGAGCGTACAGGGGGCCGGAGCTTTCTTT
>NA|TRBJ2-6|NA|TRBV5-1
CASSFSRAGANVLTF
TGCGCCAGCAGCTTTAGCAGGGCTGGGGCCAACGTCCTGACTTTC
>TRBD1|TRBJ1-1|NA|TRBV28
CASSQLAGGANTEAFF
TGTGCCAGCAGCCAACTTGCAGGGGGCGCCAACACTGAAGCTTTCTTT
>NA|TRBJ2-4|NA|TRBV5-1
CASSFGLAKNIQYF
TGCGCCAGCAGCTTCGGTCTAGCCAAAAACATTCAGTACTTC
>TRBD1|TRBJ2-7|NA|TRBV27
CASSGTVARYEQYF
TGTGCCAGCAGTGGGACAGTTGCTCGGTACGAGCAGTACTTC
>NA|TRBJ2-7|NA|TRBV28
CASSFWQGNGEQYF
TGTGCCAGCAGTTTCTGGCAGGGTAACGGCGAGCAGTACTTC
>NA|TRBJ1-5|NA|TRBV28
CASSFGGAGQPQHF
TGTGCCAGCAGTTTTGGGGGGGCGGGTCAGCCCCAGCATTTT
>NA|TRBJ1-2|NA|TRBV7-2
CASSLAAVPTSSGYTF
TGTGCCAGCAGCTTAGCGGCGGTGCCCACTTCCTCCGGCTACACCTTC
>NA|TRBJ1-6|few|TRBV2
CASTKPPEVVSLHF
TGTGCCAGCACCAAGCCCCCGGAGGTGGTATCCCTCCACTTT
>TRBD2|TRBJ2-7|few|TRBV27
CASSRISGGDSYEQYF
TGTGCCAGCAGTAGAATTAGCGGGGGGGACTCCTACGAGCAGTACTTC
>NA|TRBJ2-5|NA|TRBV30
CAGQSFETQYF
TGTGCCGGGCAGTCTTTCGAGACCCAGTACTTC
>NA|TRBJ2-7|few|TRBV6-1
CASSEALHYEQYF
TGTGCCAGCAGTGAAGCACTTCACTACGAGCAGTACTTC
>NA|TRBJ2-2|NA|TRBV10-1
CATREQSAGELFF
TGCGCCACCCGGGAGCAGTCCGCCGGGGAGCTGTTTTTT
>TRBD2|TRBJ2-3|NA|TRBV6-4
CASSLAGEGTDTQYF
TGTGCCAGCAGCCTAGCGGGAGAAGGCACAGATACGCAGTATTTT
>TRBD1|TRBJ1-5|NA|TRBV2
CASGDQTGFYSNQPQHF
TGTGCCAGCGGCGACCAGACAGGGTTTTATAGCAATCAGCCCCAGCATTTT
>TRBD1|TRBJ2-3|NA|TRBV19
CASSMTGAADTQYF
TGTGCCAGTAGTATGACAGGGGCTGCAGATACGCAGTATTTT
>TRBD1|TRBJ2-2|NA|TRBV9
CASSPRTGSPGELFF
TGTGCCAGCAGCCCCCGGACAGGATCCCCCGGGGAGCTGTTTTTT
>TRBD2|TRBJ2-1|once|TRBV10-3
CAISSTSGRVYYEQFF
TGTGCCATCAGCTCGACTAGCGGGAGGGTATATTATGAGCAGTTCTTC
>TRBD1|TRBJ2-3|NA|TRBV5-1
CASSLPGQGVTRGTDTQYF
TGCGCCAGCAGCTTACCGGGACAGGGGGTTACCCGGGGCACAGATACGCAGTATTTT
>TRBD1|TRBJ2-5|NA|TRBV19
CASSFSDRVGETQYF
TGTGCCAGTAGTTTCTCGGACAGGGTGGGAGAGACCCAGTACTTC
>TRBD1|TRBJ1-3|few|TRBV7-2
CASSLEGAQGNTIYF
TGTGCCAGCAGCTTAGAGGGGGCCCAAGGAAACACCATATATTTT
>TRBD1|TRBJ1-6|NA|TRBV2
CASRPTDRGNSPLHF
TGTGCCAGCAGACCCACAGACAGGGGCAATTCACCCCTCCACTTT
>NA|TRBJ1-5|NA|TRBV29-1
CSVGAINQPQHF
TGCAGCGTTGGGGCAATAAATCAGCCCCAGCATTTT
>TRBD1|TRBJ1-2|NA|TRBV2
CASRTDRASYGYTF
TGTGCCAGCAGGACGGACAGGGCGAGCTATGGCTACACCTTC
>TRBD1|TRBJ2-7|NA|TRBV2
CASSEIGQGSYEQYF
TGTGCCAGCAGTGAAATAGGACAGGGGTCCTACGAGCAGTACTTC
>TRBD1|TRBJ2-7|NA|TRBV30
CAWSVRDRDRGEQYF
TGTGCCTGGAGTGTACGGGACAGGGATCGAGGCGAGCAGTACTTC
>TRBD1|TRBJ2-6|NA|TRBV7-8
CASSPEGAISGANVLTF
TGTGCCAGCAGCCCAGAGGGGGCAATCTCTGGGGCCAACGTCCTGACTTTC
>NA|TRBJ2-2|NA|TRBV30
CAWSRGSRGTGELFF
TGTGCCTGGAGTAGGGGGTCCCGCGGCACCGGGGAGCTGTTTTTT
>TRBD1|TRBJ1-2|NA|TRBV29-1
CSANSGTGAKDVGYTF
TGCAGCGCTAACTCCGGGACAGGGGCAAAAGATGTTGGCTACACCTTC
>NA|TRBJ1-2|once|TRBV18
CASSRVGDGYTF
TGTGCCAGCTCACGGGTAGGGGATGGCTACACCTTC
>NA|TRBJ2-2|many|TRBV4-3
CASSQDRRLGELFF
TGCGCCAGCAGCCAAGATCGGCGACTTGGGGAGCTGTTTTTT
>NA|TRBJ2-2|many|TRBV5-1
CASYPSTGSPGELFF
TGCGCCAGCTACCCTTCAACGGGGTCCCCCGGGGAGCTGTTTTTT
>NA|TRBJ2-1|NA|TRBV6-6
CASSYLADYYNEQFF
TGTGCCAGCAGTTACTTAGCGGACTACTACAATGAGCAGTTCTTC
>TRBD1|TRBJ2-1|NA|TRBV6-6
CASSLTPGQGINEQFF
TGTGCCAGCAGCCTTACCCCGGGACAGGGGATCAATGAGCAGTTCTTC
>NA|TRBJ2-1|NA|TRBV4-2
CASSQAIGSREQFF
TGTGCCAGCAGCCAGGCGATAGGATCGCGGGAGCAGTTCTTC
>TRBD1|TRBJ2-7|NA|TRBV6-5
CASSPTDRGAAEQYF
TGTGCCAGCAGTCCCACCGACAGGGGGGCTGCCGAGCAGTACTTC
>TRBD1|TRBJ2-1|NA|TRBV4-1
CASSQAPGTGTNEQFF
TGCGCCAGCAGCCAAGCCCCCGGGACAGGGACCAATGAGCAGTTCTTC
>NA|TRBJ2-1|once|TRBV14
CASSLWAGSSYNEQFF
TGTGCCAGCAGCCTCTGGGCGGGGAGCTCCTACAATGAGCAGTTCTTC